This T cell receptor beta chain was captured in a study of T cells in Graves' hyperthyroidism and ophthalmopathy. Study findings and constraints: In the blood, most expanded thyroid clonotypes above 0.001 appeared as well.

This clonotype was seen many times. The antigen is undetermined. Any patient presenting with uncontrolled infection, other autoimmune disease, pregnancy or lactation was left out. Researchers took RNA transcripts and amplified the TCR beta CDR3 regions from them. Carried out on the TCR CDR3, a first-round RT-PCR used the HTBI primer set. TCRdb re-derived calls from the multiplex PCR reads in MiXCR, one entry per CDR3 protein. The data show around 720,000 distinct CDR3 sequences, about 35% seen once. The receptor's source is a middle-aged woman with Graves' hyperthyroidism. The sample was blood.

Here the CDR3 reads CASSPEGAGGLEKLFF. CDR3 nucleotides: TGTGCCAGCAGCCCGGAGGGGGCAGGGGGCTTGGAAAAACTGTTTTTT. This chain uses TRBV7-6 with TRBJ1-4, with 8 nucleotides matching TRBD1. V dropped 5 bases and J dropped 8; count of bases not matched to a gene: 13. Germline V gene data show CDR1 as SGHVS and CDR2 as FNYEAQ. CDR3 length: 16 amino acids.